Listed here is a single T cell receptor (beta chain). This sample stems from a study of blood T cell repertoires in COVID-19. Overall study context: Italy, Spain and the United States were the sources of the convalescent and acute COVID-19 samples.

In the original analysis: Cell counts per sample came from amplifying reference gene primers. Sequenced by immunoSEQ multiplex PCR; TCRdb stores in-frame clones only, minus some. For V, J and clone size, that table is used; D and trimming come from the DNA. The table records over 55,000 clones, around 82% of them present only once. The specimen was peripheral blood. This TCR derives from a man aged 45-65 years with active COVID-19.

CDR3 in amino acids: CASSQAGYSPLHF. The CDR3 region has the DNA TGCGCCAGCAGCCAAGCAGGGTACTCACCCCTCCACTTT. This chain joins TRBV4-1 and TRBJ1-6; the D gene is possibly TRBD1 (5 bases). The germline gives CDR1 MGHRA, CDR2 YSYEKL. V was cut by 1 base and J by 10 bases, with 8 bases left in between. CDR3 length equals 13 residues.